This TCR beta chain was identified in a study of shared clonotypes between healthy human individuals. Study results and limitations: Tissue TCR repertoires likely differ from these blood-only repertoires. About 5% was the fraction of naive CD4 clonotypes found shared across several donors.

Remarks on this clone: Its antigen is currently unknown.

Trimming took off 2 bases at V and 2 bases at J, with 9 bases between the two ends. The CDR3 consists of 14 residues. CDR1 and CDR2 (germline): SNHLY, FYNNEI. The study enrolled healthy HIV-negative adults without recent acute infections or vaccinations as donors. Each cell subset's genomic DNA was divided evenly among several immunoSEQ plates. Produced via immunoSEQ multiplex PCR; TCRdb's table is partial and in-frame only. The profile shows some 1,100,000 clones, around three quarters of them singletons. The clonotype comes from a man aged 18 to 29 in good health. Some clones in this sample may be carry-over from other donors' samples. The sample comprised memory CD4+ T cells from PBMCs. Documented subset: CD45RA-negative fraction. The rearrangement joins TRBV2 to TRBJ1-1; no clear D gene. The CDR3 is CASSENSLNTEAFF. CDR3 in DNA: TGTGCCAGCAGTGAAAACAGCCTAAACACTGAAGCTTTCTTT.